One and the same sample provided the 19 T cell receptor beta chains below, sequenced in a study of cytomegalovirus exposure and HLA in healthy donors. A multiplex PCR was run with 60 Vbeta primers and 13 Jbeta primers. Clones were sequenced by immunoSEQ multiplex PCR, and TCRdb holds only the in-frame ones, with some missing. The sample lists around 150,000 clones; roughly 85% were seen once. Sequences were obtained from PBMCs. Receptors were obtained from a woman in her twenties or thirties in good health and CMV-seronegative.

The chain carries TRBV5-1 and TRBJ1-4, with TRBD1 matching 10 bases. The CDR3 totals 13 residues. Germline trimming cut 4 bases from V and 8 bases from J; bases unmatched to any gene: 2. The V gene's germline CDR1 is SGHRS and CDR2 YFSETQ. Here the CDR3 reads CASSRDRGEKLFF. The CDR3 DNA reads TGCGCCAGCAGCCGGGACAGGGGAGAAAAACTGTTTTTT.

This chain connects TRBV19 to TRBJ2-1; TRBD1 is a possible D gene (5 bases). Trimming removed 3 bases from V and 2 bases from J, with 11 bases in between. The germline CDR1 and CDR2 sequences are LNHDA and SQIVND (reference sequence). CDR3 size: 15 residues. The CDR3 loop is CASSMGGHAYNEQFF. CDR3 sequence (DNA): TGTGCCAGTAGTATGGGCGGACATGCCTACAATGAGCAGTTCTTC.

This clone was counted only a few times. The chain has TRBV5-1 and TRBJ1-1, with D perhaps matching TRBD1 (5 bases). V lost 4 bases, J lost 1 base, and 14 bases lay in between. From germline, CDR1 is SGHRS and CDR2 YFSETQ. This CDR3 has 15 residues. The CDR3 nucleotides read TGCGCCAGCAGCATCAAGGGACTACCGAACACTGAAGCTTTCTTT. It specifies CASSIKGLPNTEAFF.

V usage is TRBV10-2 and J usage is TRBJ2-7; 14 nucleotides line up with TRBD2. V was pared by 6 bases and J by 7 bases, with 11 bases of the junction left unmatched. CDR3 length: 16 residues. In germline, CDR1 is WSHSY, CDR2 SAAADI. In DNA form, the CDR3 reads TGCGCCAGCAGCCCCGGGACTAGCGGGGGAGTTTGGGAGCAGTACTTC. Protein: CASSPGTSGGVWEQYF.

The chain carries TRBV5-1 and TRBJ2-3, with a weak D call TRBD2 (6 bases). Trimming stripped 4 bases from V and 2 bases from J, with 14 bases between. Germline CDR1 is SGHRS and CDR2 is YFSETQ. The CDR3 contains 15 residues. The CDR3 region has the DNA TGCGCCAGCAGCCGAGTCGCGGGGATCACAGATACGCAGTATTTT. Translation: CASSRVAGITDTQYF.

As DNA, the CDR3 is TGTGCCAGCAGTGAAGGGGGGGGCTCCGGCACTGAAGCTTTCTTT. Translation: CASSEGGGSGTEAFF. The V call is TRBV6-1, the J call TRBJ1-1; maybe TRBD1 (6 bases). Per germline, CDR1 MNHNS and CDR2 SASEGT. Trimming left V 1 base short and J 4 bases short, with 13 bases between. This CDR3 has 15 residues.

V and J are TRBV19 and TRBJ2-3; 8 bases map to TRBD1. Germline lookup yields CDR1 LNHDA and CDR2 SQIVND (reference sequence). J was trimmed by 0 bases and V by 0 bases; bases with no gene match: 8. This CDR3 is built from 18 residues. The CDR3 loop reads CASSIDPADRGSTDTQYF. Written as DNA, the CDR3 is TGTGCCAGTAGTATAGACCCGGCCGACAGGGGTAGCACAGATACGCAGTATTTT.

The chain carries TRBV4-3 and TRBJ2-3, with a tentative D call TRBD1 (6 bases). Germline loops: CDR1 LGHNA, CDR2 YSLEER. The length of the CDR3 is 15 residues. Trimming took off 1 base at V and 5 bases at J, with 13 bases between the two ends. As DNA, the CDR3 is TGCGCCAGCAGCCAAGTTCAGGGGACGGGAGATACGCAGTATTTT. It is translated as CASSQVQGTGDTQYF.

The genes are TRBV18 and TRBJ2-7; D perhaps matches TRBD1 (5 bases). The V gene's germline CDR1 is KGHSH and CDR2 LQKENI. The ends were cut back, 2 bases at V and 6 bases at J, with 11 bases in the middle. The CDR3 is 13 amino acids. CDR3: CASSPGAGREQYF. CDR3 sequence (DNA): TGTGCCAGCTCACCAGGGGCCGGTCGCGAGCAGTACTTC.

The V call is TRBV9, the J call TRBJ1-5, with 8 bases aligning to TRBD1. Germline V CDR1 and CDR2: SGDLS, YYNGEE. The CDR3 is 19 residues long. V shed 0 bases, J shed 1 base, and the junction held 12 bases outside the gene matches. The CDR3 coding sequence is TGTGCCAGCAGCGTAGGGGGTCGGGCAGGGGGCGAAAGCAATCAGCCCCAGCATTTT. Translating gives CASSVGGRAGGESNQPQHF. Variable domain in full (rest from reference TRBV9 and TRBJ1-5): DSGVTQTPKHLITATGQRVTLRCSPRSGDLSVYWYQQSLDQGLQFLIQYYNGEERAKGNILERFSAQQFPDLHSELNLSSLELGDSALYFCASSVGGRAGGESNQPQHFGDGTRLSIL.

This CDR3 reads CAWIVGVVQFF. The CDR3 DNA is TGTGCCTGGATAGTCGGTGTTGTGCAGTTCTTC. V and J are TRBV30 and TRBJ2-1; D uncertain. This CDR3 comprises 11 residues. Trimming took 4 bases from V and 12 from J, leaving 13 bases between them. From germline, CDR1 is GTSNPN and CDR2 SVGIG (reference sequence).

The chain joins TRBV6-1 to TRBJ1-1, with TRBD1 matching over 9 bases. This CDR3 is built from 14 residues. V was clipped by 5 bases and J by 4 bases; unmatched bases: 5. Per the germline V gene, CDR1 is MNHNS and CDR2 is SASEGT. CDR3 amino acids: CASSRDRGVTEAFF. In nucleotides, the CDR3 is TGTGCCAGCAGTCGAGACAGGGGGGTCACTGAAGCTTTCTTT.

The rearrangement uses TRBV7-9 and TRBJ1-5; tentatively, D is TRBD1 (6 bases). Germline CDR1 SEHNR, CDR2 FQNEAQ (reference sequence). CDR3 length: 15 amino acids. V was shortened by 4 bases and J by 5 bases, with 15 bases between the two germline ends. The CDR3 spells CASSSPGTRDQPQHF. The CDR3 DNA is TGTGCCAGCAGCTCCCCGGGGACAAGAGATCAGCCCCAGCATTTT. The full variable domain, rest sourced from reference TRBV7-9 and TRBJ1-5, is DTGVSQNPRHKITKRGQNVTFRCDPISEHNRLYWYRQTLGQGPEFLTYFQNEAQLEKSRLLSDRFSAERPKGSFSTLEIQRTEQGDSAMYLCASSSPGTRDQPQHFGDGTRLSIL.

The gene calls are TRBV7-6 and TRBJ1-2; 10 bases line up with TRBD1. J was trimmed by 5 bases and V by 2 bases; bases with no gene match: 5. This CDR3 contains 15 residues. Germline values: CDR1 SGHVS, CDR2 FNYEAQ. CDR3 nucleotides: TGTGCCAGCAGCTTATCGGACAGGGGGTTTTATGGCTACACCTTC. Translation: CASSLSDRGFYGYTF. The entire variable domain, with the rest obtained from reference TRBV7-6 and TRBJ1-2, is as follows: GAGVSQSPRYKVTKRGQDVALRCDPISGHVSLYWYRQALGQGPEFLTYFNYEAQQDKSGLPNDRFSAERPEGSISTLTIQRTEQRDSAMYRCASSLSDRGFYGYTFGSGTRLTVV.

V is TRBV7-3 and J is TRBJ2-1; maybe TRBD2 (6 bases). Germline assignment: CDR1 SGHTA and CDR2 FQGTGA. The V and J ends lost 4 bases and 4 bases respectively, with 14 bases between them. The CDR3 spans 15 residues. The CDR3 spells CASSSRTTKYNEQFF. Here the CDR3 DNA reads TGTGCCAGCAGCTCGAGGACTACTAAGTACAATGAGCAGTTCTTC.

This chain links TRBV19 with TRBJ2-6, with D tentatively TRBD1 (6 bases). In germline, CDR1 is LNHDA, CDR2 SQIVND (reference sequence). Trimming pared 5 bases from V and 0 bases from J, leaving 11 bases between. The CDR3 has 16 residues. The CDR3: CASSLQGSSGANVLTF. For the CDR3, the DNA is TGTGCCAGTAGTTTACAGGGTTCCTCTGGGGCCAACGTCCTGACTTTC.

This sequence joins TRBV27 and TRBJ1-1; perhaps TRBD1 as D (6 bases). This CDR3 is built from 15 residues. V lost 3 bases, J lost 3 bases, and 14 bases lay in between. CDR1 and CDR2 from the germline V gene are MNHEY and SMNVEV (reference sequence). CDR3 in amino acids: CASSFYPRGHTEAFF. CDR3 coding DNA: TGTGCCAGCAGTTTCTACCCCAGGGGTCACACTGAAGCTTTCTTT.

The chain combines TRBV7-6 with TRBJ1-1, with TRBD1 matching 7 bases. Trimming at V came to 5 bases and at J to 6 bases, leaving 15 bases not matched to a gene. Germline V lookup: CDR1 SGHVS, CDR2 FNYEAQ. The CDR3 is 16 amino acids. The chain's CDR3 is CASSLSGLGGLAEAFF. In DNA, the CDR3 is TGTGCCAGCAGCCTCTCGGGCTTAGGGGGCTTAGCTGAAGCTTTCTTT. Filled out from reference TRBV7-6 and TRBJ1-1, the complete variable domain reads GAGVSQSPRYKVTKRGQDVALRCDPISGHVSLYWYRQALGQGPEFLTYFNYEAQQDKSGLPNDRFSAERPEGSISTLTIQRTEQRDSAMYRCASSLSGLGGLAEAFFGQGTRLTVV.

The chain recombines TRBV15 with TRBJ2-6, with D perhaps matching TRBD2 (5 bases). Germline V gene sequence: CDR1 LNHNV, CDR2 YYDKDF (reference sequence). CDR3 length: 14 amino acids. V gave up 5 bases and J gave up 7 bases, with 12 bases separating them. CDR3 region: CATSAGRGANVLTF. The DNA of the CDR3 is TGTGCCACCAGCGCCGGCCGGGGTGCCAACGTCCTGACTTTC.